This note documents a single TCR beta chain sequence. Its target is not known. As to time point: newly diagnosed, previously untreated cHL patient sample. By magnetic negative selection, CD4+ T cells were purified from thawed PBMCs. This entry belongs to a study of PD-1 blockade in classical Hodgkin lymphoma. Study findings and constraints: As was reported, newly diagnosed patients showed lower baseline TCR diversity than healthy donors did.

TCRdb's copy holds only in-frame clones and misses some; the assay was immunoSEQ multiplex PCR. The table includes about 22,000 clones, about 89% detected once. V shed 4 bases, J shed 7 bases, and the junction held 9 bases outside the gene matches. Germline loops: CDR1 SEHNR, CDR2 FQNEAQ (reference sequence). The CDR3 has 15 residues. The chain recombines TRBV7-9 with TRBJ1-4; 7 bases match TRBD1. The clonotype comes from a human donor with classical Hodgkin lymphoma. The sample consisted of CD4+ T cells from blood. The CDR3 DNA sequence: TGTGCCAGCAGCTCGCGCACAGGGGCCGGTGAAAAACTGTTTTTT. Residues: CASSSRTGAGEKLFF.